The 2 T cell receptor beta chains presented below share a single source sample, sequenced in a study of blood T cell repertoires in COVID-19. Profiling relied on immunoSEQ multiplex PCR, and the TCRdb table lists in-frame clones only, not all of them. The data hold a few hundred thousand clones, with about 90% observed a single time. Sequenced input: peripheral blood. The receptors stem from a woman aged 25 to 39 with COVID-19, enrolled during active disease.

The chain uses TRBV7-8 and TRBJ1-1, with 7 bases lining up with TRBD1. Germline assignment: CDR1 SGHVS and CDR2 FQNEAQ. Unmatched junction bases numbered 4, after V lost 4 bases and J lost 2 bases. This CDR3 has 14 amino acids. CDR3 sequence: CASSSGQYNTEAFF. The CDR3 DNA is TGTGCCAGCAGCTCGGGACAGTATAACACTGAAGCTTTCTTT.

This sequence joins TRBV15 and TRBJ2-7; D is unclear. Germline CDR1 is LNHNV and CDR2 is YYDKDF (reference sequence). V lost 6 bases and J 2 bases, leaving 11 bases between the germline ends. This CDR3 comprises 13 residues. In DNA form, the CDR3 reads TGTGCCACCAGTGACTCTTTACCCTACGAGCAGTACTTC. Its protein product is CATSDSLPYEQYF.